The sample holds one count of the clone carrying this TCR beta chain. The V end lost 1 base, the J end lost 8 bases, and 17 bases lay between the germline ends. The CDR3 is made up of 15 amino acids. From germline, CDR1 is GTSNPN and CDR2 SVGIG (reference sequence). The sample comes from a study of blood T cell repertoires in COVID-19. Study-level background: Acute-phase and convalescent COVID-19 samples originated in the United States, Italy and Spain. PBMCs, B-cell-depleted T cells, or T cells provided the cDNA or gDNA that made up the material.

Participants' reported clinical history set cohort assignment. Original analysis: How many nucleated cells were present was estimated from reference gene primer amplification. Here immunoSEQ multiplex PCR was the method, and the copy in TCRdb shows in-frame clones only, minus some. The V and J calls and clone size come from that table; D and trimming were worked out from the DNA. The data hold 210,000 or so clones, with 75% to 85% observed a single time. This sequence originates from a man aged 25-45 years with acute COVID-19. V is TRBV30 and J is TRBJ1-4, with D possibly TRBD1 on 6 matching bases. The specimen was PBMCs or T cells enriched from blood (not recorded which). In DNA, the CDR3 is TGTGCCTGGAGTGGTATTACAGGGTTTTGGGAAAAACTGTTTTTT. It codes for CAWSGITGFWEKLFF.